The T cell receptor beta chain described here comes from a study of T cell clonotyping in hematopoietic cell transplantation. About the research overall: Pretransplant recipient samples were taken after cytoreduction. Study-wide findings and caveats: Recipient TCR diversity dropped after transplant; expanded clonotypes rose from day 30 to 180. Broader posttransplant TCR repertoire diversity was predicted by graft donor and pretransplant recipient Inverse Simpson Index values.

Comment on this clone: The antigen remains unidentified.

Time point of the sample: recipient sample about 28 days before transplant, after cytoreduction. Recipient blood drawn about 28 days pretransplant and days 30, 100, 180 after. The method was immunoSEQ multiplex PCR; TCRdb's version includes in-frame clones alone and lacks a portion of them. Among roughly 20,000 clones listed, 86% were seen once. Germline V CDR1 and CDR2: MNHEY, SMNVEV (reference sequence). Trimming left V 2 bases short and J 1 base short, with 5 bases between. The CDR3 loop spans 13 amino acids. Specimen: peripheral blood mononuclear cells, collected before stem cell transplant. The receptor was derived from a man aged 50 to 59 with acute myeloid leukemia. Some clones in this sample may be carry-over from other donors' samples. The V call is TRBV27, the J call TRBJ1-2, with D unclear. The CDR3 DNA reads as TGTGCCAGCAGTTTAGGGGTTAACTATGGCTACACCTTC. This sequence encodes CASSLGVNYGYTF.